The 25 T cell receptor beta chains listed next were all sequenced from one sample in a study of siplizumab effects on memory and regulatory T cells. Sequencing used immunoSEQ multiplex PCR; TCRdb keeps in-frame clones, though not all of them. This table has about 15,000 clones, around 49% appearing once. These receptors have no known antigen. A 37°C coculture lasting around six days was applied to the mixed lymphocyte reaction cells. The sequencing sample was made of CFSE-low (dividing) CD4+ T cells sorted from an allogeneic mixed lymphocyte reaction. These receptors were taken from a human donor in good health; the cells came from an allogeneic mixed lymphocyte reaction.

Only a few counts were recorded for this clone. This rearrangement joins TRBV5-1 to TRBJ2-2, with 7 nucleotides matching TRBD2. Germline V CDR1 and CDR2: SGHRS, YFSETQ. The CDR3 has 16 residues. V lost 4 bases and J lost 0; bases outside the gene matches: 6. The CDR3 loop reads CASSLGEGTNTGELFF. For the CDR3, the DNA is TGCGCCAGCAGCCTAGGGGAGGGGACGAACACCGGGGAGCTGTTTTTT.

The chain recombines TRBV28 with TRBJ2-7; D is perhaps TRBD1 or TRBD2 (5 bases each). Trimming shortened V by 8 bases and J by 3 bases, and 17 bases separated the two germline ends. The CDR3 contains 14 residues. The V gene's germline CDR1 is MDHEN and CDR2 SYDVKM. The CDR3 coding sequence is TGTGCCAGCGGTGGGGGTGGCTCCATCTACGAGCAGTACTTC. Translated, it gives CASGGGGSIYEQYF. The complete variable domain, with remaining parts taken from reference TRBV28 and TRBJ2-7, reads DVKVTQSSRYLVKRTGEKVFLECVQDMDHENMFWYRQDPGLGLRLIYFSYDVKMKEKGDIPEGYSVSREKKERFSLILESASTNQTSMYLCASGGGGSIYEQYFGPGTRLTVT.

This rearrangement joins TRBV30 to TRBJ1-2; perhaps TRBD1 as D (5 bases). Deletions cut 3 bases from V and 4 bases from J, with 15 bases between. This CDR3 is built from 14 residues. Germline-derived CDR1 and CDR2 are GTSNPN and SVGIG (reference sequence). CDR3 protein: CAWSGTVIGYGYTF. The CDR3 DNA follows: TGTGCCTGGAGCGGGACGGTAATCGGCTATGGCTACACCTTC.

In DNA form, the CDR3 reads TGCGCCAGCAGCTTGGGGACAGCGTACAATGAGCAGTTCTTC. It yields the protein CASSLGTAYNEQFF. V usage is TRBV5-1 and J usage is TRBJ2-1; weak D call: TRBD1 (6 bases). CDR3 length equals 14 residues. The germline gives CDR1 SGHRS, CDR2 YFSETQ. V gave up 0 bases and J gave up 4 bases, with 8 bases separating them.

The chain has TRBV7-2 and TRBJ1-3, with D uncertain. CDR3 size: 12 residues. Germline CDR1 and CDR2: SGHTA and FQGNSA. V dropped 0 bases and J dropped 7 bases, with 4 bases sitting between them. CDR3 in DNA: TGTGCCAGCAGCTTAGCCAGGAACACCATATATTTT. Translating it yields CASSLARNTIYF.

This clone was picked up a small number of times. CDR3 loop: CASSPEGGSGETQYF. The CDR3 DNA is TGCGCCAGCAGCCCAGAGGGCGGGAGCGGTGAGACCCAGTACTTC. The chain has TRBV5-1 and TRBJ2-5; TRBD2 matches 7 bases. CDR1 and CDR2 from the germline V gene are SGHRS and YFSETQ. J gave up 5 bases and V 4 bases, and 11 bases lay outside the gene matches. This CDR3 region has 15 residues.

The J gene is TRBJ2-7, the V gene TRBV4-3, with 9 bases matching TRBD2. Unmatched junction bases numbered 4, after V lost 4 bases and J lost 3 bases. The germline CDR1 and CDR2 sequences are LGHNA and YSLEER. The CDR3 has 14 residues. The CDR3 loop is CASSRSGSIYEQYF. In DNA form, the CDR3 reads TGCGCCAGCAGCCGTAGCGGGAGTATCTACGAGCAGTACTTC.

This sequence joins TRBV19 and TRBJ1-2, with 7 bases that match TRBD1. Germline-derived CDR1 and CDR2 are LNHDA and SQIVND (reference sequence). V was pared by 6 bases and J by 1 base, with 11 bases of the junction left unmatched. This CDR3 region has 16 residues. CDR3: CASSPGTAIFNYGYTF. In DNA form, the CDR3 reads TGTGCCAGTAGCCCCGGGACAGCGATATTTAACTATGGCTACACCTTC. The complete variable domain, with remaining parts taken from reference TRBV19 and TRBJ1-2, reads DGGITQSPKYLFRKEGQNVTLSCEQNLNHDAMYWYRQDPGQGLRLIYYSQIVNDFQKGDIAEGYSVSREKKESFPLTVTSAQKNPTAFYLCASSPGTAIFNYGYTFGSGTRLTVV.

The chain couples TRBV27 to TRBJ1-2; 8 bases match TRBD1. Per the germline V gene, CDR1 is MNHEY and CDR2 is SMNVEV (reference sequence). J gave up 2 bases and V 8 bases, and 4 bases lay outside the gene matches. The CDR3 totals 13 residues. The DNA for the CDR3 is TGTGCCAGCGGGGGACAGGAGAACTATGGCTACACCTTC. This sequence encodes CASGGQENYGYTF.

The V gene is TRBV6-5, the J gene TRBJ1-1; the D gene is possibly TRBD1 (5 bases). Germline CDR1 MNHEY, CDR2 SVGAGI. CDR3 length equals 15 residues. The V end was cut by 7 bases, the J end by 3 bases, with 18 bases between. Here the CDR3 DNA reads TGTGCCAGCACCCAGAGGGTAGGGGCTCACACTGAAGCTTTCTTT. It encodes CASTQRVGAHTEAFF.

This clone showed up just a few times. V is TRBV5-1 and J is TRBJ2-2, with D possibly matching TRBD2 (6 bases). The CDR3 loop spans 17 amino acids. Per the germline V gene, CDR1 is SGHRS and CDR2 is YFSETQ. Trimming removed 3 bases from V and 7 bases from J, with 22 bases in between. The DNA of the CDR3 is TGCGCCAGCAGCTCCCCCCGGGACTCCCGAGTTAACGGGGAGCTGTTTTTT. This codes for CASSSPRDSRVNGELFF. The complete variable domain, with remaining parts taken from reference TRBV5-1 and TRBJ2-2, reads KAGVTQTPRYLIKTRGQQVTLSCSPISGHRSVSWYQQTPGQGLQFLFEYFSETQRNKGNFPGRFSGRQFSNSRSEMNVSTLELGDSALYLCASSSPRDSRVNGELFFGEGSRLTVL.

In the case of this clone: This may stem from a read error, because a much larger clone lies one nucleotide away. CDR3 loop: CASRTSGNTIYF. Here the CDR3 DNA reads TGTGCCAGCAGAACCTCTGGAAACACCATATATTTT. The V gene is TRBV6-6, the J gene TRBJ1-3; D unresolved. Germline V CDR1 and CDR2: MNHNY, SVGAGI (reference sequence). The CDR3 consists of 12 residues. V lost 6 bases and J lost 0, with 3 bases in between.

This clone was counted between two and nine times. V is TRBV14 and J is TRBJ2-5, with a tentative D call TRBD1 (5 bases). Trimming cost V 5 bases and J 7 bases, with 8 bases left between them. From germline, CDR1 is SGHDN and CDR2 FVKESK. The CDR3 is 11 residues long. CDR3 region: CASSEGVTQYF. CDR3 coding DNA: TGTGCCAGCAGCGAAGGGGTGACCCAGTACTTC. The full variable domain, completed using reference TRBV14 and TRBJ2-5, is EAGVTQFPSHSVIEKGQTVTLRCDPISGHDNLYWYRRVMGKEIKFLLHFVKESKQDESGMPNNRFLAERTGGTYSTLKVQPAELEDSGVYFCASSEGVTQYFGPGTRLLVL.

The chain is built from TRBV5-1 and TRBJ2-2; D is undetermined. The CDR3 covers 16 residues. The ends were cut back, 6 bases at V and 1 base at J, with 16 bases in the middle. Looked up from germline, CDR1 is SGHRS and CDR2 is YFSETQ. This CDR3 reads CASTPPGVGNTGELFF. The DNA of the CDR3 is TGCGCCAGCACCCCGCCTGGGGTCGGGAACACCGGGGAGCTGTTTTTT.

The chain couples TRBV5-1 to TRBJ1-4; 9 bases line up with TRBD1. V dropped 3 bases and J dropped 7; count of bases not matched to a gene: 4. There are 14 residues in the CDR3. CDR1 is SGHRS and CDR2 is YFSETQ in the germline V gene. The CDR3 DNA reads as TGCGCCAGCAGCTCGACAGGGGGGAGTGAAAAACTGTTTTTT. Translating gives CASSSTGGSEKLFF.

The chain combines TRBV6-1 with TRBJ2-5; no firm D call. Per the germline V gene, CDR1 is MNHNS and CDR2 is SASEGT. Trimming took 6 bases from V and 2 from J, leaving 10 bases between them. The CDR3 spans 13 residues. As DNA, the CDR3 is TGTGCCAGCAGCCCCCGACCTCAAGAGACCCAGTACTTC. This encodes CASSPRPQETQYF.

This chain links TRBV7-2 with TRBJ2-3, with D hard to call. The germline V and J ends were trimmed by 8 bases and 0 bases, with 6 bases remaining between them. CDR3 length equals 12 residues. Germline CDR1 SGHTA, CDR2 FQGNSA. In nucleotides, the CDR3 is TGTGCCAGCTCACCTAGCACAGATACGCAGTATTTT. This translates into CASSPSTDTQYF.

V gene TRBV19 combines with J gene TRBJ2-5, with 10 bases matching TRBD1. The closer fit of TRBJ2-7 to the DNA end suggests the J call may be wrong. Germline values: CDR1 LNHDA, CDR2 SQIVND (reference sequence). CDR3 length: 14 amino acids. The CDR3 nucleotides are TGTGCCAGTAGTCCGGGGACAGGGGTCGTCGAGCAGTACTTC. Protein product: CASSPGTGVVEQYF.

A word on this clone: At one end, the junction sequence differs from germline, possibly due to a read error. This rearrangement joins TRBV2 to TRBJ2-3; possible D gene TRBD1, 7 bases. The V gene's germline CDR1 is SNHLY and CDR2 FYNNEI. The CDR3 runs 15 residues. DNA for the CDR3: TGTGCCAGCAGTGACTCCGGAGGAGGGACAGATACGCGGTATTTT. Amino acids: CASSDSGGGTDTRYF.

This clone is deemed medium-sized (0.01 to 0.1%). The V call is TRBV5-1, the J call TRBJ1-1; no reliable D call. There are 13 residues in the CDR3. Germline CDR1 reads SGHRS; CDR2 reads YFSETQ. V was pared by 2 bases and J by 1 base, with 6 bases between. This CDR3 is CASSFEGNTEAFF. Here the CDR3 DNA reads TGCGCCAGCAGCTTTGAAGGGAACACTGAAGCTTTCTTT. The full variable domain, its missing parts supplied by reference TRBV5-1 and TRBJ1-1, is KAGVTQTPRYLIKTRGQQVTLSCSPISGHRSVSWYQQTPGQGLQFLFEYFSETQRNKGNFPGRFSGRQFSNSRSEMNVSTLELGDSALYLCASSFEGNTEAFFGQGTRLTVV.

The V call is TRBV11-2, the J call TRBJ2-6; 8 bases match TRBD1. The CDR3 has 17 amino acids. The V and J ends lost 1 base and 4 bases, in that order; junction bases with no gene match: 6. Germline lookup yields CDR1 SGHAT and CDR2 FQNNGV. Written as DNA, the CDR3 is TGTGCCAGCAGCTTAGCAGGGGGCGCGCTAGGGGCCAACGTCCTGACTTTC. Translated: CASSLAGGALGANVLTF.

This clone was seen a handful of times. The rearrangement links TRBV7-2 to TRBJ1-1; 7 nucleotides line up with TRBD1. Per germline, CDR1 SGHTA and CDR2 FQGNSA. With V trimmed by 5 bases and J by 0 bases, 6 bases remained unmatched. CDR3 length equals 15 residues. CDR3 region: CASSTATGMNTEAFF. The CDR3 bases are TGTGCCAGCAGCACCGCGACAGGGATGAACACTGAAGCTTTCTTT.

The rearrangement uses TRBV6-5 and TRBJ1-1; D unclear. CDR1 and CDR2 (germline): MNHEY, SVGAGI. With 6 bases removed from V and 6 bases from J, the gap between germline ends came to 14 bases. This CDR3 contains 13 residues. The CDR3 region has the DNA TGTGCCAGCAGCCTCGGGCCCTACGCTGAAGCTTTCTTT. Its protein is CASSLGPYAEAFF.

This clone was detected a few times. V is TRBV9 and J is TRBJ2-1, with D tentatively TRBD2 (5 bases). This CDR3 spans 17 amino acids. CDR1 and CDR2 from the germline V gene are SGDLS and YYNGEE. V lost 3 bases and J lost 4, with 20 bases in between. The CDR3 loop is CASSGPRMGSSYNEQFF. The CDR3 nucleotides read TGTGCCAGCAGCGGACCTAGGATGGGGAGTTCGTACAATGAGCAGTTCTTC. Filled out from reference TRBV9 and TRBJ2-1, the complete variable domain reads DSGVTQTPKHLITATGQRVTLRCSPRSGDLSVYWYQQSLDQGLQFLIQYYNGEERAKGNILERFSAQQFPDLHSELNLSSLELGDSALYFCASSGPRMGSSYNEQFFGPGTRLTVL.

The V and J genes are TRBV10-3 and TRBJ1-4; 8 nucleotides align to TRBD1. The CDR3 consists of 13 residues. Germline CDR1 ENHRY, CDR2 SYGVKD. The J segment lost 7 bases and the V segment lost 11 bases, leaving 9 bases of the junction unmatched. CDR3 residues: CASRQGSGEKLFF. CDR3 DNA sequence: TGTGCCTCGAGACAGGGGTCAGGTGAAAAACTGTTTTTT.